Listed below are T cell receptor beta chains from one sample, sequenced in a study of blood T cell repertoires in COVID-19. Libraries were prepared by immunoSEQ multiplex PCR; TCRdb keeps only in-frame clonotypes and omits some of them. The sample includes some 190,000 clones, roughly 84% of them seen just once. Sequenced material: peripheral blood. These receptors were obtained from a human donor in a cohort sampled during active COVID-19. The CDR3 runs from the conserved cysteine through the conserved F or W. The D gene is left open where the match is weak. Rows may omit the clone size; those that give it use once, few, many or a size class.

J	size	D	V	CDR3	DNA
TRBJ1-6	-	-	TRBV11-2	CASSLTGKTPLHF	TGTGCCAGCAGCTTAACTGGTAAAACACCCCTCCACTTT
TRBJ1-2	-	-	TRBV28	CASSLPQVGGYTF	TGTGCCAGCAGTTTGCCACAGGTTGGTGGCTACACCTTC
TRBJ1-3	-	-	TRBV29-1	CSVDRGGNTIYF	TGCAGCGTTGACAGGGGAGGAAACACCATATATTTT
TRBJ2-5	-	TRBD2	TRBV19	CASSARGGETQYF	TGTGCCAGTAGCGCGCGGGGGGGGGAGACCCAGTACTTC
TRBJ1-2	-	-	TRBV12-3/TRBV12-4	CASRGGFSYTF	TGTGCCAGCCGAGGGGGTTTTAGCTACACCTTC
TRBJ2-6	-	-	TRBV7-8	CASSPGNSGANVLTF	TGTGCCAGCAGCCCGGGGAACTCTGGGGCCAACGTCCTGACTTTC
TRBJ1-6	-	-	TRBV3-1/TRBV3-2	CASSQEVTSPLHF	TGTGCCAGCAGCCAAGAGGTGACATCACCCCTCCACTTT
TRBJ2-2	few	-	TRBV7-9	CASSTRGGGGTGELFF	TGTGCCAGCAGCACCCGAGGGGGAGGGGGAACCGGGGAGCTGTTTTTT
TRBJ2-7	once	TRBD2	TRBV19	CASRPGTSAYEQYF	TGTGCCAGTAGACCGGGGACTAGCGCCTACGAGCAGTACTTC
TRBJ2-7	-	-	TRBV2	CASTSWLDYEQYF	TGTGCCAGCACTAGCTGGTTAGACTACGAGCAGTACTTC
TRBJ1-6	-	-	TRBV25-1	CASSASGYNSPLHF	TGTGCCAGCAGTGCGTCAGGGTATAATTCACCCCTCCACTTT
TRBJ1-2	-	-	TRBV29-1	CSVETPPGMGGYTF	TGCAGCGTTGAGACCCCCCCCGGGATGGGAGGCTACACCTTC
TRBJ2-2	-	TRBD2	TRBV7-9	CATSGLGLVTTGELFF	TGTGCCACCAGCGGATTAGGACTAGTGACCACCGGGGAGCTGTTTTTT
TRBJ1-2	-	-	TRBV5-1	CASSLPSYGYTF	TGCGCCAGCAGCTTGCCGTCCTATGGCTACACCTTC
TRBJ1-5	few	-	TRBV7-6	CASSALTGPQHF	TGTGCCAGCAGCGCCTTGACAGGGCCCCAGCATTTT
TRBJ1-6	-	-	TRBV7-2	CASSYFSGYNSPLHF	TGTGCCAGCAGCTACTTCTCAGGGTATAATTCACCCCTCCACTTT
TRBJ1-5	many	TRBD1	TRBV19	CASSMGAGGYQPQHF	TGTGCCAGTAGTATGGGGGCAGGGGGCTATCAGCCCCAGCATTTT
TRBJ2-3	-	TRBD2	TRBV10-3	CAISDGGGGSTDTQYF	TGTGCCATCAGTGACGGTGGGGGGGGTAGCACAGATACGCAGTATTTT
TRBJ2-1	once	-	TRBV15	CATSPFFSSYNEQFF	TGTGCCACCAGCCCCTTTTTTAGCTCCTACAATGAGCAGTTCTTC
TRBJ2-4	-	TRBD1	TRBV7-3	CASSQGAEKDIQYF	TGTGCCAGCAGCCAGGGGGCGGAGAAAGACATTCAGTACTTC
TRBJ1-5	-	-	TRBV3-1/TRBV3-2	CASSQEPENQPQHF	TGTGCCAGCAGCCAAGAACCGGAGAATCAGCCCCAGCATTTT
TRBJ2-7	-	TRBD2	TRBV27	CASSEREGPYEQYF	TGTGCCAGCAGCGAGCGGGAGGGCCCTTACGAGCAGTACTTC
TRBJ2-4	-	-	TRBV27	CASSLRGSNIQYF	TGTGCCAGCAGTCTCCGGGGGTCAAACATTCAGTACTTC
TRBJ1-4	-	-	TRBV18	CASSPQGRREKLFF	TGTGCCAGCTCACCACAGGGGCGTCGGGAAAAACTGTTTTTT
TRBJ1-2	-	-	TRBV5-8	CASRPITGNYGYTF	TGTGCCAGCAGACCCATTACAGGGAACTATGGCTACACCTTC
TRBJ2-3	-	TRBD1	TRBV7-9	CASSQGDRAADTQYF	TGTGCCAGCAGTCAGGGGGACAGGGCAGCAGATACGCAGTATTTT
TRBJ2-5	-	-	TRBV28	CATTGWSLETQYF	TGTGCCACAACGGGGTGGAGTCTTGAGACCCAGTACTTC
TRBJ1-1	-	-	TRBV5-1	CASSFEGNTEAFF	TGCGCCAGCAGCTTTGAGGGAAACACTGAAGCTTTCTTT
TRBJ2-2	-	-	TRBV10-3	CAISELQGGTGELFF	TGTGCCATCAGTGAGTTGCAGGGAGGCACCGGGGAGCTGTTTTTT
TRBJ1-1	-	-	TRBV28	CASAWNTEAFF	TGTGCCAGCGCGTGGAACACTGAAGCTTTCTTT
TRBJ2-6	-	-	TRBV18	CASSQLVSSGANVLTF	TGTGCCAGCTCTCAACTAGTATCGTCAGGGGCCAACGTCCTGACTTTC
TRBJ2-2	few	TRBD1	TRBV9	CASSPPTGQATGELFF	TGTGCCAGCAGCCCCCCGACGGGACAGGCTACCGGGGAGCTGTTTTTT
TRBJ2-7	-	TRBD1	TRBV2	CASSRQGAAYEQYF	TGTGCCAGCAGTCGACAGGGGGCTGCCTACGAGCAGTACTTC
TRBJ1-1	-	-	TRBV3-1/TRBV3-2	CASSQVGGGDTEAFF	TGTGCCAGCAGCCAAGTCGGGGGTGGGGACACTGAAGCTTTCTTT
TRBJ1-1	-	-	TRBV28	CASTSTVKAFF	TGTGCCAGCACGTCGACAGTTAAAGCTTTCTTT
TRBJ1-4	-	-	TRBV12-3/TRBV12-4	CASSFLLNEKLFF	TGTGCCAGCAGTTTTCTCTTAAATGAAAAACTGTTTTTT
TRBJ2-5	-	-	TRBV28	CASSLPGGSRETQYF	TGTGCCAGCAGTTTACCAGGAGGATCTCGAGAGACCCAGTACTTC
TRBJ2-2	-	TRBD1	TRBV10-3	CAINPRQGLDTGELFF	TGTGCCATCAATCCACGACAGGGGCTCGACACCGGGGAGCTGTTTTTT
TRBJ2-3	-	-	TRBV19	CASSPFSGSTPQYF	TGTGCCAGTAGTCCGTTCAGCGGTTCAACCCCGCAGTATTTT
TRBJ2-2	-	-	TRBV6-4	CASRHGNTGELFF	TGTGCCAGCAGGCACGGGAACACCGGGGAGCTGTTTTTT
TRBJ2-3	-	-	TRBV6-1	CASSEGGLPPDTQYF	TGTGCCAGCAGTGAAGGAGGCCTTCCGCCAGATACGCAGTATTTT
TRBJ1-2	-	-	TRBV6-5	CASSFHDRTGYTF	TGTGCCAGCAGTTTTCACGACAGAACCGGCTACACCTTC
TRBJ1-1	once	-	TRBV29-1	CSVGGNVWNTEAFF	TGCAGCGTGGGGGGGAATGTTTGGAACACTGAAGCTTTCTTT
TRBJ1-2	-	TRBD1	TRBV3-1/TRBV3-2	CASFTTGGNYGYTF	TGTGCCAGCTTTACGACAGGGGGTAACTATGGCTACACCTTC
TRBJ2-1	-	TRBD2	TRBV2	CASRVVAGGFHEQFF	TGTGCCAGCAGGGTGGTAGCGGGAGGTTTCCATGAGCAGTTCTTC
TRBJ1-1	once	-	TRBV5-1	CASSYLSNTEAFF	TGCGCCAGCAGCTACCTCAGTAACACTGAAGCTTTCTTT
TRBJ1-2	-	TRBD1	TRBV7-9	CASSRTGAFGYTF	TGTGCCAGCAGCCGTACAGGGGCGTTTGGCTACACCTTC
TRBJ2-7	many	-	TRBV7-9	CASSFRSPSKYF	TGTGCCAGCAGTTTTCGGAGCCCCTCTAAGTACTTC
TRBJ2-7	-	-	TRBV29-1	CSVEDPRASTHAPYEQYF	TGCAGCGTTGAAGATCCCAGGGCATCAACCCACGCCCCCTACGAGCAGTACTTC
TRBJ2-7	once	TRBD1	TRBV6-5	CASVLNRGAYEQYF	TGTGCCAGCGTACTAAACAGGGGAGCCTACGAGCAGTACTTC
TRBJ2-3	-	-	TRBV20-1	CSASLQGSSTDTQYF	TGCAGTGCTAGTCTCCAGGGGAGTAGCACAGATACGCAGTATTTT
TRBJ1-1	-	-	TRBV4-1	CASSQSRDTEAFF	TGCGCCAGCAGCCAATCTCGGGACACTGAAGCTTTCTTT
TRBJ2-3	-	-	TRBV6-5	CASSLREDSTTQYF	TGTGCCAGCAGCCTCAGAGAGGACAGCACTACGCAGTATTTT